Presented here are 19 T cell receptor beta chains from one specimen sequenced in a study of early T cells in non-severe SARS-CoV-2 infection. One entry per CDR3 protein results from TCRdb running MiXCR on the 5' RACE reads. The table records tens of thousands of distinct CDR3 sequences, 7.1% of them present only once. Sequencing used whole blood. Source of these receptors: an adult who was a healthcare worker with PCR-confirmed SARS-CoV-2 infection or an uninfected control (not recorded which).

The chain uses TRBV7-9 and TRBJ2-7; TRBD1 matches at 11 bases. Germline V gives CDR1 SEHNR, CDR2 FQNEAQ (reference sequence). The CDR3 covers 15 residues. The ends lost 5 bases at V and 6 bases at J; junction bases unmatched: 9. Written as DNA, the CDR3 is TGTGCCAGCAGCCAGCAGACCGGGACAGGGGGCGAGCAGTACTTC. Translating gives CASSQQTGTGGEQYF. The full variable domain, completed using reference TRBV7-9 and TRBJ2-7, is DTGVSQNPRHKITKRGQNVTFRCDPISEHNRLYWYRQTLGQGPEFLTYFQNEAQLEKSRLLSDRFSAERPKGSFSTLEIQRTEQGDSAMYLCASSQQTGTGGEQYFGPGTRLTVT.

The genes are TRBV12-3 or TRBV12-4 and TRBJ2-7; perhaps TRBD1 as D (5 bases). Trimming took off 3 bases at V and 3 bases at J, with 6 bases between the two ends. CDR3 length equals 12 residues. The CDR3 protein is CASSFGHYEQYF. CDR3 bases: TGTGCCAGCAGTTTTGGACACTACGAGCAGTACTTC.

This clonotype was recorded at least ten times. The CDR3: CASSLQGNNEQYF. The CDR3 bases are TGTGCCAGCAGTCTACAGGGTAACAACGAGCAGTACTTC. The V and J genes are TRBV27 and TRBJ2-7; weak D call: TRBD1 (6 bases). CDR1 and CDR2 (germline): MNHEY, SMNVEV (reference sequence). The CDR3 sequence is 13 residues long. Trimming took off 5 bases at V and 5 bases at J, with 13 bases between the two ends.

This chain uses TRBV5-1 with TRBJ2-7; 9 bases map to TRBD2. Trimming removed 3 bases from V and 6 bases from J; junction bases left unmatched: 7. CDR3 size: 14 residues. Per the germline V gene, CDR1 is SGHRS and CDR2 is YFSETQ. DNA for the CDR3: TGCGCCAGCAGCTCCTGGGTAGCGGGGGTCGAGCAGTACTTC. Translation gives CASSSWVAGVEQYF.

V and J are TRBV6-5 and TRBJ2-7; 9 nucleotides line up with TRBD1. CDR3 length: 15 residues. The germline gives CDR1 MNHEY, CDR2 SVGAGI. Losses at the gene ends were 0 bases for V and 6 bases for J; bases not matched to a gene: 6. The CDR3 spells CASSYSGGTGTEQYF. The CDR3 nucleotides are TGTGCCAGCAGTTACTCAGGCGGGACAGGGACCGAGCAGTACTTC.

The CDR3 sequence is CASRTGLQETQYF. In DNA form, the CDR3 reads TGTGCCAGCAGGACGGGGCTGCAAGAGACCCAGTACTTC. This chain joins TRBV6-2 or TRBV6-3 and TRBJ2-5; either TRBD1 or TRBD2 may fit D (5 bases each). V was shortened by 6 bases and J by 2 bases, with 10 bases between the two germline ends. CDR3 length: 13 amino acids. Germline V CDR1 and CDR2: MNHEY, SVGEGT.

This clonotype was recorded at least ten times. The chain carries TRBV25-1 and TRBJ1-6; tentative D call: TRBD1 (5 bases). The V gene's germline CDR1 is MGHDK and CDR2 SYGVNS. The CDR3 length is 13 residues. V was clipped by 2 bases and J by 9 bases, with 8 bases between them. Here the CDR3 reads CASSERDRSPLHF. The CDR3 DNA sequence: TGTGCCAGCAGTGAACGGGACCGTTCACCCCTCCACTTT.

This clonotype has only a few counts. The chain has TRBV13 and TRBJ1-2; 8 nucleotides align to TRBD1. The V gene's germline CDR1 is PRHDT and CDR2 FYEKMQ (reference sequence). The length of the CDR3 is 15 residues. The trim removed 1 base at V and 5 bases at J, leaving 6 bases unmatched. CDR3 nucleotides: TGTGCCAGCAGCTTAGTGTCAGGGGGCGAGTATGGCTACACCTTC. It is translated as CASSLVSGGEYGYTF.

The chain uses TRBV4-2 and TRBJ2-3; weak D call: TRBD2 (6 bases). Germline lookup yields CDR1 LGHNA and CDR2 YNFKEQ. The V and J ends lost 5 bases and 3 bases respectively, with 15 bases between them. This CDR3 spans 15 amino acids. This CDR3 reads CASSTRLGETDTQYF. The CDR3 DNA is TGTGCCAGCAGCACCCGACTAGGGGAGACAGATACGCAGTATTTT.

This clonotype was observed a few times. Given a much more abundant clone one base away, this may be a read error. The chain combines TRBV7-9 with TRBJ1-2; D gene unclear. Germline V gene data show CDR1 as SEHNR and CDR2 as FQNEAQ (reference sequence). The CDR3 spans 11 residues. V was trimmed by 5 bases and J by 4 bases, leaving 5 bases between them. CDR3 sequence: CASSRSYGYTF. In DNA form, the CDR3 reads TGTGCCAGCAGCCGGAGCTATGGCTACACCTTC.

The table lists this clonotype with a few counts. The chain links TRBV7-8 to TRBJ2-4, with 9 bases aligning to TRBD2. The length of the CDR3 is 17 residues. J was trimmed by 6 bases and V by 5 bases; bases with no gene match: 14. Germline V CDR1 and CDR2: SGHVS, FQNEAQ. CDR3 sequence: CASSPSGASGVRNIQYF. The DNA of the CDR3 is TGTGCCAGCAGCCCTAGCGGGGCTAGCGGGGTGAGAAACATTCAGTACTTC.

This clonotype was picked up a small number of times. The V and J genes are TRBV5-1 and TRBJ1-1, with unresolved D. V was cut by 0 bases and J by 6 bases, with 15 bases left in between. Germline-derived CDR1 and CDR2 are SGHRS and YFSETQ. The CDR3 loop spans 15 amino acids. CDR3 DNA sequence: TGCGCCAGCAGCTTGGAAGGACTCCGGGGTGCTGAAGCTTTCTTT. As protein: CASSLEGLRGAEAFF.

The rearrangement links TRBV6-6 to TRBJ1-5; D ambiguous. Trimming took off 2 bases at V and 5 bases at J, with 7 bases between the two ends. The CDR3 is 13 residues long. CDR1 is MNHNY and CDR2 is SVGAGI in the germline V gene (reference sequence). Written as DNA, the CDR3 is TGTGCCAGCAGTTACAGGGTAGATCAGCCCCAGCATTTT. It codes for CASSYRVDQPQHF.

This clonotype was found many times. This sequence joins TRBV7-2 and TRBJ2-4; perhaps TRBD1 as D (5 bases). The CDR3 totals 16 residues. Trimming took off 3 bases at V and 5 bases at J, with 17 bases between the two ends. Germline CDR1 reads SGHTA; CDR2 reads FQGNSA. The CDR3 sequence is CASSFRAAGSENIQYF. The CDR3 nucleotides read TGTGCCAGCAGCTTCAGGGCCGCAGGTTCCGAAAACATTCAGTACTTC.

This clonotype was recorded many times. The rearrangement uses TRBV7-2 and TRBJ2-1; the D gene is possibly TRBD2 (6 bases). Trimming left V 1 base short and J 7 bases short, with 11 bases between. Germline V gene data show CDR1 as SGHTA and CDR2 as FQGNSA. The CDR3 extends over 14 amino acids. The CDR3 coding sequence is TGTGCCAGCAGCTTAGGGGACTCGAGAAATGAGCAGTTCTTC. Translation: CASSLGDSRNEQFF.

This clonotype was seen more than once but under ten times. The CDR3 reads CASSRLAGGETQYF. Written as DNA, the CDR3 is TGTGCCAGCTCCCGCCTAGCGGGGGGCGAGACCCAGTACTTC. The chain recombines TRBV5-6 with TRBJ2-5; TRBD2 aligns across 11 bases. The CDR3 covers 14 residues. V was pared by 7 bases and J by 5 bases, with 7 bases of the junction left unmatched. Germline CDR1 reads SGHDT; CDR2 reads YYEEEE.

This clonotype was recorded a few times. The rearrangement joins TRBV11-2 to TRBJ2-5, with a possible D match to TRBD2 (5 bases). Per germline, CDR1 SGHAT and CDR2 FQNNGV. V lost 0 bases to trimming and J lost 7 bases, with 9 bases between them. This CDR3 has 13 amino acids. CDR3 DNA sequence: TGTGCCAGCAGCTTAGATATCGGGGTGACCCAGTACTTC. Protein sequence: CASSLDIGVTQYF.

This clonotype was observed many times. One junction end disagrees with the germline gene, perhaps due to a read error. The chain links TRBV4-1 to TRBJ2-1, with TRBD2 matching 7 bases. The length of the CDR3 is 14 residues. The germline gives CDR1 MGHRA, CDR2 YSYEKL. CDR3 nucleotide sequence: TGCGCCAGCAGCCAAGATCGGGACTACAATGAGCAGCTCTTC. Translated: CASSQDRDYNEQLF.

This clonotype was seen repeatedly, ten times or more. The rearrangement joins TRBV2 to TRBJ1-4, with D tentatively TRBD1 (5 bases). The CDR3 is made up of 14 amino acids. CDR1 and CDR2 (germline): SNHLY, FYNNEI. Trimming shortened V by 4 bases and J by 10 bases, and 16 bases separated the two germline ends. The CDR3 nucleotides read TGTGCCAGCAGTGCCGAAGGACAATCGATAAAACTGTTTTTT. It is translated as CASSAEGQSIKLFF. Based on the CDR3 plus reference TRBV2 and TRBJ1-4, the full variable domain is EPEVTQTPSHQVTQMGQEVILRCVPISNHLYFYWYRQILGQKVEFLVSFYNNEISEKSEIFDDQFSVERPDGSNFTLKIRSTKLEDSAMYFCASSAEGQSIKLFFGSGTQLSVL.